This T cell receptor (beta chain) was captured by sequencing in a study of siplizumab effects on memory and regulatory T cells. TCRdb keeps only in-frame clones here, not all; method: immunoSEQ multiplex PCR. The data show around 100,000 clones, 91% seen once. Germline V CDR1 and CDR2: SGHNT, YYREEE (reference sequence). With 5 bases removed from V and 5 bases from J, the gap between germline ends came to 10 bases. CDR3 length: 13 amino acids. The specimen was CD4+ T cells sorted from blood. The chain is built from TRBV5-4 and TRBJ2-2, with a possible D match to TRBD1 (5 bases). The receptor was derived from a human donor in good health. This CDR3 reads CASRYKGTGELFF. The CDR3 DNA reads TGTGCCAGCAGGTACAAGGGGACCGGGGAGCTGTTTTTT.